This T cell receptor beta chain was observed in a study of identical twins. Looked up from germline, CDR1 is WNHNN and CDR2 is SYGVQD (reference sequence). Trimming cost V 6 bases and J 5 bases, with 19 bases left between them. This CDR3 has 15 residues. One entry per CDR3 protein results from TCRdb running MiXCR on the 5' RACE reads. The table records 310,000 or so distinct CDR3 sequences, around 9.7% of them present only once. The same sample was also studied in work on yellow fever vaccine responses in identical twins.

The sequence was collected from a young woman in good health. The chain employs TRBV10-1 and TRBJ2-5; tentatively, D is TRBD1 or TRBD2 (5 bases each). The sequencing input was CD8+ T cells sorted from blood. The CDR3 nucleotides are TGCGCCAGCAGGGGACCCCCCCAGGGCGGCGAGACCCAGTACTTC. It encodes CASRGPPQGGETQYF.